This TCR beta chain was sequenced for a study of T cell responses to AZD1222 COVID-19 vaccine. As for the study in general: Analysis merged second doses at about 4 or about 12 weeks.

With regard to this clone: Its antigen is currently unknown.

Study-wide points: Among the donors, most were white British and more were female, and clonal diversity was possibly underestimated. Receipt of two AZD1222 doses was followed by a rise in Spike-specific TCR breadth and depth.

The CDR3 covers 14 residues. Between the trimmed V and J ends, which lost 1 base and 2 bases, there was a span of 8 bases. CDR1 is SEHNR and CDR2 is FQNEAQ in the germline V gene (reference sequence). Data came from immunoSEQ multiplex PCR; TCRdb stores just in-frame clones and leaves some out. The data contain under 150,000 clones, approximately 92% of them singletons. The TCR was taken from an adult in good health. The specimen was peripheral blood, collected on day 0 of AZD1222 vaccination. The rearrangement uses TRBV7-9 and TRBJ1-2, with D maybe TRBD1 (6 bases). The CDR3 DNA reads as TGTGCCAGCAGCTTAGTTGACAGGAACTATGGCTACACCTTC. Its translation is CASSLVDRNYGYTF.